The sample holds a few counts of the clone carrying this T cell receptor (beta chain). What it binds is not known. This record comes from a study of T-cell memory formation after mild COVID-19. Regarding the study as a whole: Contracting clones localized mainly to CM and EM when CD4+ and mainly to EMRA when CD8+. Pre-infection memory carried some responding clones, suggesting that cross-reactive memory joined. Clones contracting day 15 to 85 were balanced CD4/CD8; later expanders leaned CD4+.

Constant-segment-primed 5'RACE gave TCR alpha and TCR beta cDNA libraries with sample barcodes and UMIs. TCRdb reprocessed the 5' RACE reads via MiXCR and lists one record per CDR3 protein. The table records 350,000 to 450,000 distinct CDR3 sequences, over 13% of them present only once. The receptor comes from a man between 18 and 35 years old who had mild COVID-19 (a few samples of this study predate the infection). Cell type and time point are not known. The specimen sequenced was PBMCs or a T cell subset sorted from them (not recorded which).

This CDR3 reads CAIRRDPGQGNNSPLHF. In DNA form, the CDR3 reads TGTGCCATCAGAAGAGATCCCGGACAGGGAAATAATTCACCCCTCCACTTT. The chain is built from TRBV10-3 and TRBJ1-6; the match to TRBD1 covers 8 bases. The V and J ends lost 6 bases and 5 bases, in that order; junction bases with no gene match: 12. Germline V gives CDR1 ENHRY, CDR2 SYGVKD. The CDR3 length is 17 residues.